This is a list of T cell receptor beta chains from one sample in a study of cytotoxic CD8 clonotypes in ibrutinib-treated CLL. Sequenced by immunoSEQ multiplex PCR; TCRdb stores in-frame clones only, minus some. The sample shows tens of thousands of clones, approximately 75% of them seen only once. Specimen: PBMCs, collected after 12 months of ibrutinib treatment. The source is a human donor with chronic lymphocytic leukemia. Both conserved end residues are part of each CDR3. The D gene is left open where the match is weak. Clone size is stated in some rows and not others, as once, few, many or a class when expanded.

j_call	v_call	d_call	cdr3_length	clone_size	cdr3_aa	cdr3_nt
TRBJ2-6	TRBV9	NA	15	NA	CASSETISGANVLTF	TGTGCCAGCAGCGAGACGATCTCTGGGGCCAACGTCCTGACTTTC
TRBJ2-7	TRBV28	NA	15	NA	CASSPRTGKRSEQYF	TGTGCCAGCAGCCCAAGGACGGGAAAGAGGAGCGAGCAGTACTTC
TRBJ1-3	TRBV11-2	NA	16	NA	CASSWGLRFSGNTIYF	TGTGCCAGCAGCTGGGGACTGCGGTTCTCTGGAAACACCATATATTTT
TRBJ1-5	TRBV6-1	NA	16	NA	CASSEGRGSQDQPQHF	TGTGCCAGCAGTGAAGGAAGAGGCTCGCAGGATCAGCCCCAGCATTTT
TRBJ2-1	TRBV2	NA	12	NA	CASNGIGNEQFF	TGTGCCAGCAACGGAATCGGGAATGAGCAGTTCTTC
TRBJ2-1	TRBV7-6	TRBD2	12	NA	CASSWEGYEQFF	TGTGCCAGCAGCTGGGAGGGATATGAGCAGTTCTTC
TRBJ1-5	TRBV19	TRBD1	12	NA	CASNRGSQPQHF	TGTGCCAGTAACAGGGGATCTCAGCCCCAGCATTTT
TRBJ2-5	TRBV18	NA	14	NA	CASSPGLGGETQYF	TGTGCCAGCTCACCAGGGCTCGGCGGGGAGACCCAGTACTTC
TRBJ2-7	TRBV5-5	TRBD2	16	once	CASSSIPGTTSYEQYF	TGTGCCAGCAGCTCCATCCCCGGGACTACCTCCTACGAGCAGTACTTC
TRBJ2-3	TRBV6-5	TRBD2	15	once	CASRPPGLNTDTQYF	TGTGCCAGCAGACCGCCGGGACTAAACACAGATACGCAGTATTTT
TRBJ2-7	TRBV7-2	TRBD1	15	many	CASSFDRGQVYEQYF	TGTGCCAGCAGCTTTGACAGGGGGCAGGTCTACGAGCAGTACTTC